This entry lists 14 T cell receptor beta chains sequenced from one sample in a study of type 1 regulatory T cells. These receptors have no known antigen. TCRdb recomputed calls from the reads with MiXCR, one row per CDR3 protein. Among roughly 62,000 distinct CDR3 sequences listed, around 62% were seen once. Source material: cultured non-Tr1 T cells, either the whole culture or a sorted T cell fraction (not recorded which). These receptors came from a human donor in good health.

DNA for the CDR3: TGTGCCACCAGCACGGCCGGGGGGACTGAAGCTTTCTTT. It translates to CATSTAGGTEAFF. V gene TRBV15 combines with J gene TRBJ1-1; D perhaps matches TRBD1 (5 bases). The V gene lost 4 bases and the J gene lost 5 bases, with 11 bases spanning the gap. The CDR3 sequence is 13 residues long. Germline loops: CDR1 LNHNV, CDR2 YYDKDF (reference sequence).

This clonotype was detected once. The genes are TRBV3-1 and TRBJ1-3; D unresolved. There are 14 residues in the CDR3. Germline CDR1 is LGHDT and CDR2 is YNNKEL (reference sequence). V was clipped by 0 bases and J by 4 bases, with 7 bases between them. The DNA for the CDR3 is TGTGCCAGCAGCCAAGATCGTCGAGGAAACACCATATATTTT. It encodes CASSQDRRGNTIYF.

This clonotype was counted once. J is TRBJ2-7 and V is TRBV7-8; 12 bases match TRBD1. V lost 4 bases, J lost 6 bases, and 7 bases stayed unmatched. The CDR3 has 15 amino acids. Germline CDR1 is SGHVS and CDR2 is FQNEAQ. The CDR3: CASSSYRDRGLEQYF. As DNA, the CDR3 is TGTGCCAGCAGCTCGTACCGGGACAGGGGGCTCGAGCAGTACTTC.

This clonotype showed up just a few times. The chain carries TRBV20-1 and TRBJ2-7; the match to TRBD1 covers 7 bases. Germline assignment: CDR1 DFQATT and CDR2 SNEGSKA (reference sequence). V shed 5 bases, J shed 0 bases, and the junction held 13 bases outside the gene matches. The CDR3 extends over 16 amino acids. The CDR3 reads CSALSTRQGNSYEQYF. The CDR3 DNA sequence: TGCAGTGCTCTTTCGACCCGACAGGGTAACTCCTACGAGCAGTACTTC.

The J gene is TRBJ1-2, the V gene TRBV6-4; a possible D gene is TRBD1 (6 bases). Germline-derived CDR1 and CDR2 are MRHNA and SNTAGT. V was cut by 7 bases and J by 0 bases, with 21 bases left in between. CDR3 length equals 17 residues. In DNA form, the CDR3 reads TGTGCCAGCACCTCTCCTGTGAGGGACAAATCTAACTATGGCTACACCTTC. Translating gives CASTSPVRDKSNYGYTF.

The V gene is TRBV4-3, the J gene TRBJ2-6; D possibly corresponds to TRBD1 (5 bases). Germline V gives CDR1 LGHNA, CDR2 YSLEER. This CDR3 is 20 amino acids long. V shed 3 bases and J shed 0 bases, with 21 bases lying between them. CDR3 sequence (DNA): TGCGCCAGCAGCCACCACTGGGCCCAACTACAGGTCTCTGGGGCCAACGTCCTGACTTTC. Protein product: CASSHHWAQLQVSGANVLTF.

The count of this clonotype is one. The chain combines TRBV7-2 with TRBJ2-2; possibly TRBD1 for D (6 bases). The ends were cut back, 5 bases at V and 6 bases at J, with 19 bases in the middle. Germline V lookup: CDR1 SGHTA, CDR2 FQGNSA. This CDR3 region has 16 residues. The CDR3 here is CASSLAGTLRAGELFF. DNA of the CDR3: TGTGCCAGCAGCCTCGCCGGGACACTGAGGGCCGGGGAGCTGTTTTTT. The whole variable domain, filled in from reference TRBV7-2 and TRBJ2-2, reads GAGVSQSPSNKVTEKGKDVELRCDPISGHTALYWYRQSLGQGLEFLIYFQGNSAPDKSGLPSDRFSAERTGGSVSTLTIQRTQQEDSAVYLCASSLAGTLRAGELFFGEGSRLTVL.

The chain uses TRBV27 and TRBJ2-2; D assignment may be TRBD1 or TRBD2 (5 bases each). CDR1 MNHEY and CDR2 SMNVEV come from the germline V gene (reference sequence). This CDR3 has 15 amino acids. V was cut by 6 bases and J by 2 bases, with 13 bases left in between. CDR3 DNA sequence: TGTGCCAGCAGGGGGGTTATTGGCAACACCGGGGAGCTGTTTTTT. Its translation: CASRGVIGNTGELFF.

This clonotype has more than one count but fewer than ten. The chain couples TRBV3-1 to TRBJ2-2, with TRBD1 as a possible D gene (6 bases). The CDR3 runs 13 residues. V was shortened by 4 bases and J by 5 bases, with 8 bases between the two germline ends. CDR1 and CDR2 (germline): LGHDT, YNNKEL (reference sequence). Written as DNA, the CDR3 is TGTGCCAGCAGCCCCGGACAGACCGGGGAGCTGTTTTTT. Translated, it gives CASSPGQTGELFF.

CDR3 DNA: TGTGCCATCAATGGCGGGAGTTCGTTAGATACGCAGTATTTT. Amino acid sequence: CAINGGSSLDTQYF. The V gene is TRBV10-3, the J gene TRBJ2-3; 7 nucleotides line up with TRBD2. With 7 bases clipped from V and 5 bases from J, the junction kept 9 bases outside the gene matches. CDR1 is ENHRY and CDR2 is SYGVKD in the germline V gene. The CDR3 has 14 residues.

Regarding this clonotype: This clone may be a read error of a much larger clone one base away. This rearrangement joins TRBV4-1 to TRBJ2-7; tentatively, D is TRBD2 (6 bases). The CDR3 is 15 residues long. Germline V gives CDR1 MGHRA, CDR2 YSYEKL. Trimming left V 4 bases short and J 0 bases short, with 13 bases between. As DNA, the CDR3 is TGCGCCAGCAGCCCCTGGGACTCGAGCTCCTACGAGCAGTACTTC. Protein: CASSPWDSSSYEQYF.

V and J are TRBV28 and TRBJ2-7; 9 nucleotides align to TRBD2. V dropped 6 bases and J dropped 3; count of bases not matched to a gene: 6. Germline V lookup: CDR1 MDHEN, CDR2 SYDVKM. The CDR3 runs 14 residues. CDR3 nucleotides: TGTGCCAGCAGACGTAGCGGGAGTCTCTACGAGCAGTACTTC. It specifies CASRRSGSLYEQYF.

This clonotype turned up a few times. J is TRBJ2-7 and V is TRBV5-1; 8 bases map to TRBD1. Germline V gene lookup returns CDR1 SGHRS and CDR2 YFSETQ. V lost 0 bases, J lost 9 bases, and 2 bases stayed unmatched. CDR3 length: 12 amino acids. CDR3 amino acids: CASSLEGQGQYF. The CDR3 coding sequence is TGCGCCAGCAGCTTGGAAGGACAGGGGCAGTACTTC.

The V call is TRBV4-2, the J call TRBJ2-7, with D perhaps being TRBD1 or TRBD2 (5 bases each). V lost 1 base and J lost 3, with 16 bases in between. CDR1 and CDR2 (germline): LGHNA, YNFKEQ. CDR3 length equals 16 residues. CDR3 bases: TGTGCCAGCAGCCAAGGAGGGGCGGGCCGGGGCTACGAGCAGTACTTC. Its protein is CASSQGGAGRGYEQYF.